This passage covers 28 T cell receptor beta chains from one sample sequenced in a study of T cells in localized non-small cell lung cancer. Assay used: immunoSEQ multiplex PCR; TCRdb lists only in-frame clones, some missing. The sample lists 20,000 to 25,000 clones, about 87% occurring once. This specimen was PBMCs, taken before any cancer treatment. All receptors come from a man aged 40 to 75 with stage II squamous cell lung carcinoma.

The chain has TRBV2 and TRBJ2-1; maybe TRBD2 (6 bases). The V and J ends lost 0 bases and 10 bases respectively, with 13 bases between them. Germline V gene sequence: CDR1 SNHLY, CDR2 FYNNEI. The CDR3 covers 14 residues. The CDR3 nucleotides are TGTGCCAGCAGTGAAGCGCTTCGGGGGAGCGAGCAGTTCTTC. This translates into CASSEALRGSEQFF. The variable domain in full, completed from reference TRBV2 and TRBJ2-1, reads EPEVTQTPSHQVTQMGQEVILRCVPISNHLYFYWYRQILGQKVEFLVSFYNNEISEKSEIFDDQFSVERPDGSNFTLKIRSTKLEDSAMYFCASSEALRGSEQFFGPGTRLTVL.

This sequence joins TRBV11-2 and TRBJ1-2; D might be TRBD1 (5 bases). V lost 4 bases and J 4 bases, leaving 13 bases between the germline ends. CDR1 and CDR2 from the germline V gene are SGHAT and FQNNGV. This CDR3 has 14 residues. CDR3 bases: TGTGCCAGCAGCTATGGCAGGGTTCTCTATGGCTACACCTTC. Translated, it gives CASSYGRVLYGYTF.

The chain couples TRBV11-2 to TRBJ1-1; D ambiguous. The CDR3 is 15 residues long. Trimming stripped 1 base from V and 4 bases from J, with 13 bases between. CDR1 is SGHAT, CDR2 FQNNGV, per germline. This CDR3 is CASSLGRAGSTEAFF. The DNA for the CDR3 is TGTGCCAGCAGCTTAGGACGGGCCGGGAGCACTGAAGCTTTCTTT.

The V call is TRBV6-5, the J call TRBJ2-7; 7 bases map to TRBD2. The germline CDR1 and CDR2 sequences are MNHEY and SVGAGI. Trimming took 8 bases from V and 0 from J; bases not matched to a gene: 4. This CDR3 is built from 13 residues. The CDR3 sequence: CASSGTISYEQYF. The CDR3 nucleotides are TGTGCCAGCTCCGGGACTATCTCCTACGAGCAGTACTTC.

The chain joins TRBV28 to TRBJ2-7; the D gene could be TRBD1 or TRBD2 (6 bases each). The V end lost 6 bases, the J end lost 4 bases, and 19 bases lay between the germline ends. The CDR3 loop spans 15 amino acids. Per the germline V gene, CDR1 is MDHEN and CDR2 is SYDVKM. CDR3 residues: CASRRRGDGVYEQYF. The DNA for the CDR3 is TGTGCCAGCAGACGAAGGGGGGATGGGGTATACGAGCAGTACTTC.

V and J are TRBV7-9 and TRBJ2-4, with TRBD1 identical over 10 bases. Trimming removed 5 bases from V and 6 bases from J; junction bases left unmatched: 10. Per germline, CDR1 SEHNR and CDR2 FQNEAQ (reference sequence). The CDR3 contains 16 residues. CDR3 bases: TGTGCCAGCAGCGTACCCCAAAGGACAGGGGGAAACATTCAGTACTTC. It yields the protein CASSVPQRTGGNIQYF.

The sample holds a few counts of this clone. The V call is TRBV5-5, the J call TRBJ1-2; D might be TRBD1 (6 bases). CDR1 is SGHKS, CDR2 YYEKEE, per germline (reference sequence). This CDR3 is 14 amino acids long. V was clipped by 3 bases and J by 4 bases, with 13 bases between them. DNA for the CDR3: TGTGCCAGCAGCTCATGGGGGACAAGCTATGGCTACACCTTC. Its protein product is CASSSWGTSYGYTF.

The chain links TRBV5-6 to TRBJ2-7, with D possibly TRBD1 on 5 matching bases. CDR1 SGHDT and CDR2 YYEEEE come from the germline V gene. CDR3 size: 14 residues. Trimming left V 4 bases short and J 1 base short, with 12 bases between. The CDR3 sequence is CASSAVGLSYEQYF. CDR3 in DNA: TGTGCCAGCAGCGCAGTGGGGCTTTCCTACGAGCAGTACTTC.

The chain uses TRBV6-1 and TRBJ1-3, with D tentatively TRBD1 (6 bases). Germline assignment: CDR1 MNHNS and CDR2 SASEGT. The germline V and J ends were trimmed by 5 bases and 4 bases, with 12 bases remaining between them. This CDR3 region has 14 residues. The CDR3 DNA is TGTGCCAGCAGTCCCCGGGACAACGGAAACACCATATATTTT. This gives the protein CASSPRDNGNTIYF.

The chain joins TRBV20-1 to TRBJ2-1; D is ambiguous. V shed 3 bases and J shed 3 bases, with 3 bases lying between them. The germline CDR1 and CDR2 sequences are DFQATT and SNEGSKA (reference sequence). The CDR3 runs to 11 residues. The CDR3 nucleotides are TGCAGTGCTAGTCGCTACAATGAGCAGTTCTTC. Its protein product is CSASRYNEQFF.

The chain has TRBV7-6 and TRBJ2-1; D is perhaps TRBD1 (5 bases). CDR1 is SGHVS, CDR2 FNYEAQ, per germline. The CDR3 length is 12 residues. V was trimmed by 1 base and J by 8 bases, leaving 6 bases between them. The CDR3 sequence is CASSLGGDEQFF. In DNA, the CDR3 is TGTGCCAGCAGCTTAGGGGGCGATGAGCAGTTCTTC. The variable domain in full, with the rest retrieved from reference TRBV7-6 and TRBJ2-1, is GAGVSQSPRYKVTKRGQDVALRCDPISGHVSLYWYRQALGQGPEFLTYFNYEAQQDKSGLPNDRFSAERPEGSISTLTIQRTEQRDSAMYRCASSLGGDEQFFGPGTRLTVL.

This rearrangement joins TRBV9 to TRBJ1-1, with D tentatively TRBD1 (6 bases). This CDR3 is built from 14 residues. Germline values: CDR1 SGDLS, CDR2 YYNGEE. V gave up 1 base and J gave up 1 base, with 8 bases separating them. This CDR3 is CASSVSGENTEAFF. The CDR3 bases are TGTGCCAGCAGCGTATCAGGGGAGAACACTGAAGCTTTCTTT.

The chain recombines TRBV5-1 with TRBJ2-7, with 12 bases aligning to TRBD2. V lost 4 bases to trimming and J lost 7 bases; unmatched junction nucleotides: 9. The germline V gene encodes CDR1 SGHRS and CDR2 YFSETQ. This CDR3 comprises 15 residues. The CDR3: CASSPRTSGDREQYF. The CDR3 DNA reads TGCGCCAGCAGCCCCCGGACTAGCGGGGATCGAGAGCAGTACTTC.

The chain has TRBV14 and TRBJ2-4; TRBD2 is a possible D gene (5 bases). CDR1 is SGHDN, CDR2 FVKESK, per germline. The V end lost 1 base, the J end lost 6 bases, and 13 bases lay between the germline ends. There are 15 residues in the CDR3. The CDR3 sequence is CASSQGVSGGNIQYF. The CDR3, as DNA: TGTGCCAGCAGCCAAGGGGTGAGTGGAGGAAACATTCAGTACTTC.

The rearrangement links TRBV7-3 to TRBJ2-7; D may be TRBD1 or TRBD2 (5 bases each). Trimming took 5 bases from V and 3 from J, leaving 11 bases between them. The CDR3 contains 13 residues. In germline, CDR1 is SGHTA, CDR2 FQGTGA. As DNA, the CDR3 is TGTGCCAGCAGCCAGGGACCTCTCTACGAGCAGTACTTC. Translated, it gives CASSQGPLYEQYF.

V is TRBV10-3 and J is TRBJ2-3; 7 nucleotides align to TRBD2. Germline CDR1 is ENHRY and CDR2 is SYGVKD. Trimming cost V 5 bases and J 11 bases; bases outside gene matches: 7. The CDR3 has 12 amino acids. CDR3 DNA: TGTGCCATCAGTCCCAGCGGGGTGGGGCAGTATTTT. As protein: CAISPSGVGQYF.

This sequence joins TRBV5-1 and TRBJ1-3, with D unclear. The germline V gene has CDR1 SGHRS and CDR2 YFSETQ. V gave up 1 base and J gave up 2 bases, with 10 bases separating them. CDR3 length equals 15 residues. CDR3 region: CASSLRGGTGNTIYF. The CDR3 coding sequence is TGCGCCAGCAGCTTGCGTGGCGGTACTGGAAACACCATATATTTT.

CDR3 in DNA: TGTGCCAGCAGTCAGGGGGCGGGAGAGCAGTACTTC. Protein sequence: CASSQGAGEQYF. The genes are TRBV6-6 and TRBJ2-7; 8 bases line up with TRBD1. CDR1 is MNHNY and CDR2 is SVGAGI in the germline V gene (reference sequence). The CDR3 is 12 amino acids. With V trimmed by 5 bases and J by 7 bases, 4 bases remained unmatched.

The V gene is TRBV5-4, the J gene TRBJ1-1; 10 bases map to TRBD1. The germline CDR1 and CDR2 sequences are SGHNT and YYREEE (reference sequence). The V and J ends lost 4 bases and 6 bases, in that order; junction bases with no gene match: 12. CDR3 size: 16 residues. Here the CDR3 DNA reads TGTGCCAGCAGCCCCGGGACAGGGGCGCCCCTGGCTGAAGCTTTCTTT. Translating gives CASSPGTGAPLAEAFF.

This chain uses TRBV7-9 with TRBJ2-3, with TRBD2 matching over 8 bases. Germline V gene lookup returns CDR1 SEHNR and CDR2 FQNEAQ (reference sequence). V was pared by 6 bases and J by 0 bases, with 5 bases of the junction left unmatched. This CDR3 comprises 15 residues. CDR3 residues: CASRRGGGSTDTQYF. In DNA, the CDR3 is TGTGCCAGCAGAAGAGGCGGGGGGAGCACAGATACGCAGTATTTT.

The rearrangement joins TRBV2 to TRBJ1-5, with D possibly being TRBD1 (5 bases). There are 15 residues in the CDR3. Trimming took off 2 bases at V and 7 bases at J, with 15 bases between the two ends. Germline V gene lookup returns CDR1 SNHLY and CDR2 FYNNEI. CDR3 sequence (DNA): TGTGCCAGCAGTGAATGGGGAGACAGTAAACAGCCCCAGCATTTT. This codes for CASSEWGDSKQPQHF.

This clone showed up just a few times. The junction differs from germline at one of its ends, possibly a read error. In DNA, the CDR3 is TGCGCCAGCGGGGACAGGGTTATTTTCTTC. Amino acid sequence: CASGDRVIFF. V gene TRBV10-1 combines with J gene TRBJ1-2; TRBD1 matches at 9 bases. The length of the CDR3 is 10 residues. Per the germline V gene, CDR1 is WNHNN and CDR2 is SYGVQD (reference sequence).

CDR3 region: CASSLSTPRGGEQYF. CDR3 bases: TGCGCCAGCAGCTTGTCAACCCCGAGGGGAGGCGAGCAGTACTTC. The V and J genes are TRBV5-1 and TRBJ2-7; D possibly corresponds to TRBD2 (6 bases). The CDR3 has 15 residues. Germline V CDR1 and CDR2: SGHRS, YFSETQ. V gave up 1 base and J gave up 6 bases, with 17 bases separating them.

In nucleotides, the CDR3 is TGTGCAAGTCGCCCGGGTAGGACAGGGTCGGTCACCGGGGAGCTGTTTTTT. Translating gives CASRPGRTGSVTGELFF. The chain joins TRBV12-2 to TRBJ2-2; the table names TRBD1, a call not compared with the DNA. TRBV12-2 is labeled a pseudogene. The CDR3 is 17 amino acids.

This rearrangement joins TRBV6-1 to TRBJ2-7; D tentatively fits TRBD1 or TRBD2 (5 bases each). V lost 2 bases, J lost 7 bases, and 21 bases lay in between. Per the germline V gene, CDR1 is MNHNS and CDR2 is SASEGT. This CDR3 is 16 amino acids long. This CDR3 is CASSEMGRGPRGEQYF. CDR3 nucleotide sequence: TGTGCCAGCAGTGAAATGGGAAGGGGCCCCAGAGGGGAGCAGTACTTC.

The rearrangement links TRBV15 to TRBJ1-2; D gene unclear. CDR3 size: 14 residues. Per germline, CDR1 LNHNV and CDR2 YYDKDF (reference sequence). The V end lost 0 bases, the J end lost 4 bases, and 9 bases lay between the germline ends. This chain's CDR3 is CATSRDAKSYGYTF. CDR3 DNA sequence: TGTGCCACCAGCAGAGATGCCAAATCCTATGGCTACACCTTC.

The V call is TRBV27, the J call TRBJ1-6, with D perhaps matching TRBD1 (6 bases). The V and J ends lost 5 bases and 9 bases respectively, with 14 bases between them. Germline-derived CDR1 and CDR2 are MNHEY and SMNVEV (reference sequence). The CDR3 runs 14 residues. The CDR3, as DNA: TGTGCCAGCAGTATCCCTGACAGGACTTCACCCCTCCACTTT. Protein sequence: CASSIPDRTSPLHF.

Only a few counts were recorded for this clone. The V call is TRBV19, the J call TRBJ2-5; possibly TRBD2 for D (6 bases). The ends were cut back, 5 bases at V and 2 bases at J, with 12 bases in the middle. Germline CDR1 LNHDA, CDR2 SQIVND (reference sequence). The length of the CDR3 is 14 residues. The CDR3 sequence is CASSPLRGQETQYF. The CDR3 DNA is TGTGCCAGTAGTCCCCTACGGGGGCAAGAGACCCAGTACTTC.